This T cell receptor beta chain originates from a study of blood T cell repertoires in COVID-19 (dated by TCRdb to the early 2020s). Looking at the study overall: Samples covering the acute and convalescent phases of COVID-19 were provided by collaborators in the United States, Italy and Spain. The material from the prospective study consisted of cDNA or gDNA derived from T cells, B-cell-depleted T cells, or PBMCs. Subjects who had been exposed to COVID-19, were actively infected with it, or had recovered from it provided the deeply sampled blood TCRbeta repertoires that made up the dataset. The repertoires were released in a freely available public database meant as a resource for research on the immune response to SARS-CoV-2. Samples were obtained from the ongoing ImmuneRACE study (first 160 participants) and from 1,254 subjects provided by 6 global collaborators. The sample metadata nearly always contained a de-identified subject ID, COVID-19 status, age in years and sex. Where available, HLA class I and class II types were obtained from metadata supplied by the sample provider rather than from assay-based typing. Broader findings and caveats from the paper: The quantity of clinical and demographic metadata differed by source and by participant and was supplied without curation.

TCRbeta CDR3 regions were amplified from genomic DNA using the immunoSEQ Assay, a bias-controlled multiplex PCR. In the original analysis: Nucleated cell counts per sample were estimated from amplification of reference gene primers within the assay. To quantify the absolute abundance of each unique TCRbeta CDR3 rearrangement, sequence reads were collapsed and filtered. For each sample, productive Simpson clonality was calculated as the square root of Simpson's diversity index over productive rearrangements. The table was pulled from immuneACCESS by TCRdb, which kept in-frame rearrangements only. Such tables lose some clones; where checked, under half of the loss comes from unresolved V genes, and the rest has no known cause. Clonal size and the V and J genes are those of that table, whereas D and trimming came from the DNA. Within this sample are just under 100,000 clones, with around 84% of them counted one time only. The ten largest clones represent 13% of the sample.

The germline V gene yields MDHEN for CDR1 and SYDVKM for CDR2. Trimming at the junction amounts to 6 bases on V and 0 bases on J, and the germline ends lie 12 bases apart. From the cysteine through the phenylalanine, the CDR3 covers 14 amino acids. Of all the DNA, just the CDR3 is kept, 42 bases in frame from base 1. As to this clone: It lacks a known antigen. No qualities accompany the bases; no much larger clone lies one base away.

Collaborating institutions collected whole blood in K2EDTA tubes following their own protocols. For TCRbeta analysis, collaborators shipped samples in one of three forms: frozen whole blood, isolated PBMCs, or DNA extracted from either of those sample types. Sequenced material: peripheral blood. This chain is built from TRBV28 and TRBJ2-7, with the D gene too uncertain to name. This receptor was obtained from a woman between 55 and 75 years old in a cohort sampled during active or convalescent COVID-19. CDR3 region: CASSSNRNSYEQYF. The nucleotide sequence reads as follows: TGTGCCAGCAGCAGCAACAGAAACTCCTACGAGCAGTACTTC.